The 27 T cell receptor beta chains below were found in one sample sequenced in a study of T cells in localized non-small cell lung cancer (dated by TCRdb to about 2020). Library preparation was by the immunoSEQ multiplex PCR assay. In its TCRdb copy, this immuneACCESS table keeps in-frame sequences only and misses some clones. Where compared with another copy, unresolved V genes explain less than half of these, and the others have no known cause. The sample table records tens of thousands of clones; approximately 90% of these occur just once. The ten largest clones capture 20% to 25% of the sample. The sample here was peripheral blood, taken before any cancer treatment. These receptors all stem from a woman between 40 and 69 years old with stage I squamous cell lung carcinoma.

The rearrangement uses TRBV6-5 and TRBJ2-1, with D possibly TRBD1 on 6 matching bases. Germline V gene data show CDR1 as MNHEY and CDR2 as SVGAGI. The CDR3 length is 13 residues. Trimming left V 4 bases short and J 5 bases short, with 9 bases between. The CDR3: CASSSPGDNEQFF. CDR3 nucleotide sequence: TGTGCCAGCAGTTCGCCAGGGGACAATGAGCAGTTCTTC.

The gene calls are TRBV7-6 and TRBJ2-3, with D perhaps matching TRBD1 (5 bases). Germline loops: CDR1 SGHVS, CDR2 FNYEAQ. Trimming left V 1 base short and J 3 bases short, with 8 bases between. CDR3 length equals 14 residues. This CDR3 is CASSLGQSTDTQYF. In nucleotides, the CDR3 is TGTGCCAGCAGCTTAGGACAGTCTACAGATACGCAGTATTTT.

CDR3 nucleotides: TGTGCCAGCAGCGTGATGGACAGGGGAGACACTGAAGCTTTCTTT. As protein: CASSVMDRGDTEAFF. This rearrangement joins TRBV9 to TRBJ1-1, with 9 bases lining up with TRBD1. V lost 2 bases, J lost 3 bases, and 5 bases stayed unmatched. There are 15 residues in the CDR3. Germline CDR1 is SGDLS and CDR2 is YYNGEE.

The chain combines TRBV5-1 with TRBJ1-1; no reliable D call. Deletions cut 4 bases from V and 11 bases from J, with 18 bases between. The CDR3 length is 13 residues. Germline V gene data show CDR1 as SGHRS and CDR2 as YFSETQ. The CDR3 region has the DNA TGCGCCAGCAGCCCCGACAACACCGAGCGGGCTTTCTTT. It yields the protein CASSPDNTERAFF.

The chain carries TRBV18 and TRBJ2-7; D ambiguous. The germline CDR1 and CDR2 sequences are KGHSH and LQKENI. Trimming took 3 bases from V and 4 from J, leaving 19 bases between them. The CDR3 is 16 amino acids. DNA of the CDR3: TGTGCCAGCTCACCCCGAGAGAACCGATCCACTTACGAGCAGTACTTC. Translated: CASSPRENRSTYEQYF. Drawing the rest from reference TRBV18 and TRBJ2-7, the complete variable domain is NAGVMQNPRHLVRRRGQEARLRCSPMKGHSHVYWYRQLPEEGLKFMVYLQKENIIDESGMPKERFSAEFPKEGPSILRIQQVVRGDSAAYFCASSPRENRSTYEQYFGPGTRLTVT.

The V call is TRBV12-5, the J call TRBJ2-6; D not certain. The V end lost 2 bases, the J end lost 0 bases, and 11 bases lay between the germline ends. Per the germline V gene, CDR1 is LGHNT and CDR2 is FRNRAP. The CDR3 is 17 residues long. Here the CDR3 DNA reads TGTGCTAGTGGTTTGATGCAGACACTCTCTGGGGCCAACGTCCTGACTTTC. Translation gives CASGLMQTLSGANVLTF.

This clone was seen only a few times. This rearrangement joins TRBV2 to TRBJ1-2, with D hard to call. V gave up 5 bases and J gave up 8 bases, with 12 bases separating them. Germline values: CDR1 SNHLY, CDR2 FYNNEI. This CDR3 contains 12 residues. CDR3 DNA sequence: TGTGCCAGCAGTCTTACCTATAAGGGCTACACCTTC. Its translation is CASSLTYKGYTF.

The rearrangement joins TRBV29-1 to TRBJ2-5; 11 positions agree with TRBD2. Germline CDR1 SQVTM, CDR2 ANQGSEA. This CDR3 region has 13 residues. The V gene end was trimmed by 7 bases and the J gene end by 4 bases; junction bases not matched to a gene: 5. The CDR3 is CSDAGLAGETQYF. The DNA of the CDR3 is TGCAGCGACGCCGGACTAGCGGGAGAGACCCAGTACTTC.

J is TRBJ2-1 and V is TRBV7-9; D may match TRBD1 or TRBD2 (5 bases each). Germline assignment: CDR1 SEHNR and CDR2 FQNEAQ (reference sequence). V was shortened by 5 bases and J by 8 bases, with 13 bases between the two germline ends. This CDR3 is 13 amino acids long. For the CDR3, the DNA is TGTGCCAGCAGCCGACCCGGGACCGATGAGCAGTTCTTC. Translating gives CASSRPGTDEQFF.

The genes are TRBV6-1 and TRBJ1-6; possibly TRBD1 for D (6 bases). This CDR3 region has 15 residues. Trimming took off 8 bases at V and 3 bases at J, with 14 bases between the two ends. Per germline, CDR1 MNHNS and CDR2 SASEGT. The CDR3 is CASCWDKDYNSPLHF. For the CDR3, the DNA is TGTGCCAGCTGCTGGGACAAAGACTATAATTCACCCCTCCACTTT.

This chain links TRBV2 with TRBJ2-1; D may be TRBD1 (5 bases). Trimming left V 6 bases short and J 7 bases short, with 13 bases between. Germline lookup yields CDR1 SNHLY and CDR2 FYNNEI. The length of the CDR3 is 13 residues. The chain's CDR3 is CASRQQQANEQFF. In nucleotides, the CDR3 is TGTGCCAGCAGACAACAACAGGCAAATGAGCAGTTCTTC.

This clone turned up a few times. The gene calls are TRBV18 and TRBJ2-5; unclear D gene. Looked up from germline, CDR1 is KGHSH and CDR2 is LQKENI. V lost 2 bases, J lost 4 bases, and 8 bases lay in between. The CDR3 has 13 residues. This chain's CDR3 is CASSPGLGETQYF. The CDR3 DNA reads TGTGCCAGCTCACCAGGGTTGGGAGAGACCCAGTACTTC.

The chain has TRBV5-1 and TRBJ2-3, with a tentative D call TRBD2 (6 bases). Per germline, CDR1 SGHRS and CDR2 YFSETQ. V lost 0 bases to trimming and J lost 2 bases, with 10 bases between them. The CDR3 has 15 amino acids. The CDR3 DNA follows: TGCGCCAGCAGCTTGGTGGGGGGACTCACAGATACGCAGTATTTT. Translation gives CASSLVGGLTDTQYF.

Here the CDR3 DNA reads TGTGCCAGCAGTTTCTTAGACAGGGGGCGTCGAAACACCATATATTTT. Its protein is CASSFLDRGRRNTIYF. The V gene is TRBV6-5, the J gene TRBJ1-3; 10 bases fit TRBD1. Trimming took 4 bases from V and 5 from J; bases not matched to a gene: 8. Germline V CDR1 and CDR2: MNHEY, SVGAGI. The CDR3 covers 16 residues.

This clone was counted once. The J gene is TRBJ1-1, the V gene TRBV2; possible D gene TRBD1, 6 bases. This CDR3 spans 12 amino acids. Germline V gene sequence: CDR1 SNHLY, CDR2 FYNNEI. V shed 4 bases and J shed 7 bases, with 10 bases lying between them. The CDR3 sequence is CASSAGEGEAFF. The CDR3 nucleotides are TGTGCCAGCAGTGCAGGGGAGGGTGAAGCTTTCTTT.

The chain is built from TRBV9 and TRBJ2-2; D ambiguous. Germline V lookup: CDR1 SGDLS, CDR2 YYNGEE. The ends were cut back, 1 base at V and 0 bases at J, with 7 bases in the middle. CDR3 length: 15 residues. This CDR3 is CASSVLGTNTGELFF. Written as DNA, the CDR3 is TGTGCCAGCAGCGTATTGGGTACGAACACCGGGGAGCTGTTTTTT.

The rearrangement joins TRBV7-2 to TRBJ1-2; 9 bases are a match to TRBD1. CDR3 size: 16 residues. Trimming took 5 bases from V and 8 from J; bases not matched to a gene: 15. Germline assignment: CDR1 SGHTA and CDR2 FQGNSA. This CDR3 is CASSRAGSGTGYGYTF. CDR3 coding DNA: TGTGCCAGCAGCCGGGCCGGTTCCGGGACAGGGTACGGCTACACCTTC.

This clone was found a few times. The chain is built from TRBV9 and TRBJ1-2, with a tentative D call TRBD1 (5 bases). The CDR3 loop spans 14 amino acids. Trimming took 0 bases from V and 2 from J, leaving 8 bases between them. The germline CDR1 and CDR2 sequences are SGDLS and YYNGEE. The CDR3 region is CASSVGGINYGYTF. The CDR3 region has the DNA TGTGCCAGCAGCGTAGGGGGGATAAACTATGGCTACACCTTC.

This clone has just a few counts. This chain uses TRBV5-4 with TRBJ1-1; the match to TRBD1 covers 9 bases. Germline CDR1 is SGHNT and CDR2 is YYREEE (reference sequence). Trimming at V came to 4 bases and at J to 6 bases, leaving 4 bases not matched to a gene. This CDR3 contains 13 residues. This CDR3 is CASSGQGRAEAFF. CDR3 nucleotide sequence: TGTGCCAGCAGCGGACAGGGGAGGGCTGAAGCTTTCTTT. The full variable domain, rest sourced from reference TRBV5-4 and TRBJ1-1, is ETGVTQSPTHLIKTRGQQVTLRCSSQSGHNTVSWYQQALGQGPQFIFQYYREEENGRGNFPPRFSGLQFPNYSSELNVNALELDDSALYLCASSGQGRAEAFFGQGTRLTVV.

This rearrangement joins TRBV6-6 to TRBJ1-2; TRBD1 might be the D (5 bases). The length of the CDR3 is 15 residues. Trimming shortened V by 6 bases and J by 3 bases, and 17 bases separated the two germline ends. Looked up from germline, CDR1 is MNHNY and CDR2 is SVGAGI (reference sequence). Here the CDR3 reads CASSYKYGGDYGYTF. The CDR3 DNA sequence: TGTGCCAGCAGCTACAAATATGGGGGGGACTATGGCTACACCTTC.

This chain uses TRBV11-2 with TRBJ2-1, with 8 bases that match TRBD2. CDR1 is SGHAT and CDR2 is FQNNGV in the germline V gene. The CDR3 extends over 15 amino acids. After removal of 1 base from V and 5 bases from J, the junction contained 4 bases not matched to a gene. The CDR3 bases are TGTGCCAGCAGCTTAGTTTATAGCGGGGACAATGAGCAGTTCTTC. Its translation: CASSLVYSGDNEQFF.

The genes are TRBV9 and TRBJ2-5; TRBD2 agrees at 11 bases. J gave up 2 bases and V 4 bases, and 7 bases lay outside the gene matches. The germline CDR1 and CDR2 sequences are SGDLS and YYNGEE. CDR3 length: 16 amino acids. The CDR3 DNA reads as TGTGCCAGCAGCCTTTCCTTAGCGGGGGGGCAAGAGACCCAGTACTTC. Its protein product is CASSLSLAGGQETQYF. Using reference TRBV9 and TRBJ2-5 for the parts outside the CDR3, the full variable domain is DSGVTQTPKHLITATGQRVTLRCSPRSGDLSVYWYQQSLDQGLQFLIQYYNGEERAKGNILERFSAQQFPDLHSELNLSSLELGDSALYFCASSLSLAGGQETQYFGPGTRLLVL.

This clone was counted once. V gene TRBV15 combines with J gene TRBJ2-5; the D is unclear. CDR3 length: 13 residues. CDR1 is LNHNV, CDR2 YYDKDF, per germline (reference sequence). V lost 0 bases, J lost 1 base, and 3 bases lay in between. CDR3 in DNA: TGTGCCACCAGCAGAGATCTCCAAGAGACCCAGTACTTC. This codes for CATSRDLQETQYF.

This chain uses TRBV19 with TRBJ2-2; 9 bases align to TRBD1. There are 18 residues in the CDR3. After removal of 5 bases from V and 1 base from J, the junction contained 11 bases not matched to a gene. CDR1 is LNHDA, CDR2 SQIVND, per germline (reference sequence). The CDR3 sequence is CASSRSKGDRENTGELFF. CDR3 coding DNA: TGTGCCAGTAGTCGATCGAAAGGGGACAGGGAGAACACCGGGGAGCTGTTTTTT. Full variable domain (remainder filled in from reference TRBV19 and TRBJ2-2): DGGITQSPKYLFRKEGQNVTLSCEQNLNHDAMYWYRQDPGQGLRLIYYSQIVNDFQKGDIAEGYSVSREKKESFPLTVTSAQKNPTAFYLCASSRSKGDRENTGELFFGEGSRLTVL.

The chain uses TRBV2 and TRBJ1-2; D perhaps matches TRBD1 (5 bases). The CDR3 runs to 14 residues. V was trimmed by 2 bases and J by 0 bases, leaving 7 bases between them. Germline values: CDR1 SNHLY, CDR2 FYNNEI. The CDR3 DNA is TGTGCCAGCAGTGAAACCAGGGCTAACTATGGCTACACCTTC. Translating gives CASSETRANYGYTF.

The chain recombines TRBV2 with TRBJ2-5, with D uncertain. This CDR3 is 11 amino acids long. Germline-derived CDR1 and CDR2 are SNHLY and FYNNEI. V was shortened by 3 bases and J by 5 bases, with 4 bases between the two germline ends. DNA of the CDR3: TGTGCCAGCAGTGATTGGGAGACCCAGTACTTC. Residues: CASSDWETQYF.

V and J are TRBV6-4 and TRBJ2-3; D unresolved. Germline V CDR1 and CDR2: MRHNA, SNTAGT. The V end was cut by 4 bases, the J end by 2 bases, with 7 bases between. CDR3 length: 13 amino acids. CDR3 region: CASSAVVTDTQYF. CDR3 DNA sequence: TGTGCCAGCAGTGCCGTAGTCACAGATACGCAGTATTTT.